The 16 T cell receptor beta chains below were found in one sample sequenced in a study of cytomegalovirus exposure and HLA in healthy donors. The primer mix had 60 Vbeta and 13 Jbeta primers. Clones were sequenced by immunoSEQ multiplex PCR, and TCRdb holds only the in-frame ones, with some missing. The table has approximately 150,000 clones, roughly 70% seen once; the top ten hold around 3%. The sequenced sample was PBMCs. Receptor source: a woman aged 40 to 50 in good health and CMV-seropositive.

This clone was counted a few times. This sequence joins TRBV6-5 and TRBJ2-1, with D perhaps TRBD2 (6 bases). The ends were cut back, 0 bases at V and 10 bases at J, with 19 bases in the middle. The CDR3 is 16 amino acids. Germline values: CDR1 MNHEY, CDR2 SVGAGI. The CDR3 nucleotides are TGTGCCAGCAGTTACTCGATTTTCCGGGGGTCCGGAGAGCAGTTCTTC. Translating gives CASSYSIFRGSGEQFF.

In DNA form, the CDR3 reads TGTGCCAGCAGTCATCCCCTAGCGGGAGGGACTCCCTACGAGCAGTACTTC. Its protein product is CASSHPLAGGTPYEQYF. This chain uses TRBV28 with TRBJ2-7, with 12 bases lining up with TRBD2. The CDR3 sequence is 17 residues long. V shed 5 bases, J shed 2 bases, and the junction held 10 bases outside the gene matches. In germline, CDR1 is MDHEN, CDR2 SYDVKM.

The chain couples TRBV27 to TRBJ1-2, with D perhaps TRBD1 (5 bases). V was pared by 5 bases and J by 0 bases, with 25 bases between. Germline loops: CDR1 MNHEY, CDR2 SMNVEV (reference sequence). The CDR3 runs 19 residues. The CDR3 here is CASSPSLRGLQLPNYGYTF. DNA of the CDR3: TGTGCCAGCAGTCCCTCTTTGCGGGGCCTCCAGCTGCCTAACTATGGCTACACCTTC.

J is TRBJ2-5 and V is TRBV5-6; TRBD1 matches 9 bases. The J call may not be correct, given that the DNA end is closer to TRBJ2-7. Germline values: CDR1 SGHDT, CDR2 YYEEEE. The CDR3 has 17 amino acids. The DNA of the CDR3 is TGTGCCAGCAGCTCCTCCGGGACAGGGTACATATCCTACGAGCAGTACTTC. As protein: CASSSSGTGYISYEQYF.

DNA of the CDR3: TGTGCCAGCAGTGAGTTGAGGGGGACAGGTGGCTACACCTTC. Protein product: CASSELRGTGGYTF. V usage is TRBV2 and J usage is TRBJ1-2, with 8 bases matching TRBD1. CDR1 SNHLY and CDR2 FYNNEI come from the germline V gene. The CDR3 runs 14 residues. V lost 3 bases, J lost 7 bases, and 7 bases stayed unmatched.

The chain recombines TRBV7-2 with TRBJ2-5; D may be TRBD2 (6 bases). Looked up from germline, CDR1 is SGHTA and CDR2 is FQGNSA. Trimming removed 3 bases from V and 3 bases from J, with 11 bases in between. CDR3 length: 14 residues. CDR3 in DNA: TGTGCCAGCAGCTTCGCGGGGAACAAAGAGACCCAGTACTTC. Translated: CASSFAGNKETQYF.

The CDR3 DNA is TGTGCCAGCTCCCAGGGACAGGGCCACGTTGGGTATGGCTACACCTTC. Amino acid sequence: CASSQGQGHVGYGYTF. The chain employs TRBV18 and TRBJ1-2; 9 nucleotides align to TRBD1. Looked up from germline, CDR1 is KGHSH and CDR2 is LQKENI. The CDR3 has 16 amino acids. V lost 6 bases, J lost 5 bases, and 13 bases stayed unmatched.

The chain joins TRBV5-1 to TRBJ1-6; 7 bases line up with TRBD1. The CDR3 spans 16 residues. The germline CDR1 and CDR2 sequences are SGHRS and YFSETQ. Trimming cost V 2 bases and J 7 bases; bases outside gene matches: 9. CDR3: CASSFEGAGGNSPLHF. CDR3 DNA: TGCGCCAGCAGCTTCGAGGGGGCAGGGGGGAATTCACCCCTCCACTTT.

The chain recombines TRBV5-1 with TRBJ2-1; TRBD2 is a possible D gene (6 bases). Germline V gives CDR1 SGHRS, CDR2 YFSETQ. Trimming stripped 3 bases from V and 9 bases from J, with 13 bases between. CDR3 length: 13 residues. The CDR3, as DNA: TGCGCCAGCAGCTGGGGGGAATCTGGTGAGCAGTTCTTC. It codes for CASSWGESGEQFF.

The chain uses TRBV7-2 and TRBJ2-2; the match to TRBD1 covers 7 bases. The CDR3 runs to 16 residues. The V gene end was trimmed by 5 bases and the J gene end by 5 bases; junction bases not matched to a gene: 11. Germline V gene data show CDR1 as SGHTA and CDR2 as FQGNSA. The CDR3 reads CASSHRGVRGTGELFF. CDR3 nucleotides: TGTGCCAGCAGCCACAGGGGAGTTAGGGGTACCGGGGAGCTGTTTTTT.

This clone was observed once. This chain joins TRBV15 and TRBJ1-1; tentative D call: TRBD1 (5 bases). Per the germline V gene, CDR1 is LNHNV and CDR2 is YYDKDF (reference sequence). This CDR3 has 15 residues. V was cut by 0 bases and J by 8 bases, with 16 bases left in between. CDR3 amino acids: CATSRDYFGAEEAFF. The DNA for the CDR3 is TGTGCCACCAGCAGAGATTATTTTGGGGCAGAAGAAGCTTTCTTT.

This clone showed up just a few times. V gene TRBV6-4 combines with J gene TRBJ1-6, with D unresolved. The germline gives CDR1 MRHNA, CDR2 SNTAGT. V was pared by 0 bases and J by 7 bases, with 7 bases between. The CDR3 length is 14 residues. CDR3 in DNA: TGTGCCAGCAGTGACTCACCAGGCAATTCACCCCTCCACTTT. Residues: CASSDSPGNSPLHF.

In nucleotides, the CDR3 is TGTGCCAGCGGGGACAGGGGGCGATACGAACAGTTCTTC. This codes for CASGDRGRYEQFF. The rearrangement links TRBV2 to TRBJ2-1, with 12 positions matching TRBD1. Germline assignment: CDR1 SNHLY and CDR2 FYNNEI. The ends lost 8 bases at V and 13 bases at J; junction bases unmatched: 9. CDR3 size: 13 residues.

This chain links TRBV18 with TRBJ2-1, with 7 positions matching TRBD1. This CDR3 comprises 13 residues. V lost 3 bases to trimming and J lost 6 bases; unmatched junction nucleotides: 2. Germline V CDR1 and CDR2: KGHSH, LQKENI. CDR3 amino acids: CASSPTGRNEQFF. In DNA, the CDR3 is TGTGCCAGCTCACCGACAGGGCGCAATGAGCAGTTCTTC. Based on the CDR3 plus reference TRBV18 and TRBJ2-1, the full variable domain is NAGVMQNPRHLVRRRGQEARLRCSPMKGHSHVYWYRQLPEEGLKFMVYLQKENIIDESGMPKERFSAEFPKEGPSILRIQQVVRGDSAAYFCASSPTGRNEQFFGPGTRLTVL.

This clone was detected only a few times. The chain links TRBV6-1 to TRBJ1-5; 8 bases line up with TRBD1. V shed 6 bases, J shed 3 bases, and the junction held 7 bases outside the gene matches. The CDR3 runs to 15 residues. Germline V gives CDR1 MNHNS, CDR2 SASEGT. In nucleotides, the CDR3 is TGTGCCAGCAGCGGACAGGGTCGATACAATCAGCCCCAGCATTTT. This codes for CASSGQGRYNQPQHF.

The chain uses TRBV28 and TRBJ2-5; TRBD2 agrees at 12 bases. Unmatched junction bases numbered 15, after V lost 5 bases and J lost 11 bases. Germline V gene lookup returns CDR1 MDHEN and CDR2 SYDVKM. CDR3 length: 16 amino acids. In DNA form, the CDR3 reads TGTGCCAGCAGTGCGCTAGCGGGAGGGCCGATCAGAGAGCAGTACTTC. The encoded protein is CASSALAGGPIREQYF.